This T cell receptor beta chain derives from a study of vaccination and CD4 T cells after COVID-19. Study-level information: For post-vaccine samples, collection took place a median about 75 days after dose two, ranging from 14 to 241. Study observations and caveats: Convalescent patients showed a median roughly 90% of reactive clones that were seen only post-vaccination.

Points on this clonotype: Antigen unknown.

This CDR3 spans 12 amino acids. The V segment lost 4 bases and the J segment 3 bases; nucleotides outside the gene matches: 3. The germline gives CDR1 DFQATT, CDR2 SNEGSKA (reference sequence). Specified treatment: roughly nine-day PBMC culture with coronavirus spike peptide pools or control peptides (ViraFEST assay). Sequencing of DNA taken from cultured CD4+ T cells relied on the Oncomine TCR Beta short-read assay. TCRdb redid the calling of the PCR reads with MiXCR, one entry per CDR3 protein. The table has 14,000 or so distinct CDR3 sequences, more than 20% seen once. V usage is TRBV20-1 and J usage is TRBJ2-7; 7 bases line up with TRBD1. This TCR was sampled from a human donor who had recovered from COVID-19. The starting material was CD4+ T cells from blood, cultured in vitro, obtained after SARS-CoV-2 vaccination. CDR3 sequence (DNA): TGCAGTGCTATGGGACAGTTCTACGAGCAGTACTTC. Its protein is CSAMGQFYEQYF.